The 17 T cell receptor beta chains listed next were all sequenced from one sample in a study of blood T cell repertoires in COVID-19. Profiled with immunoSEQ multiplex PCR; TCRdb holds only in-frame clones, not every one. The sample yields around 140,000 clones, approximately 84% seen once. Sequencing input: peripheral blood. Receptor source: a woman in her sixties with acute or convalescent COVID-19.

There are many counts of this clone. The chain joins TRBV5-6 to TRBJ2-5; the match to TRBD2 covers 8 bases. Germline V lookup: CDR1 SGHDT, CDR2 YYEEEE. CDR3 length: 14 amino acids. The V gene end was trimmed by 3 bases and the J gene end by 5 bases; junction bases not matched to a gene: 6. This CDR3 is CASSWNGRAETQYF. Here the CDR3 DNA reads TGTGCCAGCAGCTGGAACGGGAGGGCGGAGACCCAGTACTTC.

The chain couples TRBV11-2 to TRBJ2-2, with 14 bases aligning to TRBD2. Germline V CDR1 and CDR2: SGHAT, FQNNGV. CDR3 size: 17 residues. V dropped 2 bases and J dropped 6; count of bases not matched to a gene: 5. The CDR3 protein is CASSLLPTSGRAGELFF. The CDR3 coding sequence is TGTGCCAGCAGCTTACTCCCGACTAGCGGGAGGGCCGGGGAGCTGTTTTTT.

This clone has just one count. The V and J genes are TRBV12-5 and TRBJ1-1; the D gene is possibly TRBD1 (6 bases). The CDR3 runs 15 residues. Trimming shortened V by 5 bases and J by 6 bases, and 19 bases separated the two germline ends. CDR1 LGHNT and CDR2 FRNRAP come from the germline V gene. CDR3 sequence (DNA): TGTGCTAGTGGTCCCTATAACACAGGGAAGGCTGAAGCTTTCTTT. Amino acids: CASGPYNTGKAEAFF.

The chain joins TRBV27 to TRBJ2-3; 8 nucleotides agree with TRBD2. There are 16 residues in the CDR3. The germline V gene encodes CDR1 MNHEY and CDR2 SMNVEV (reference sequence). V dropped 3 bases and J dropped 2; count of bases not matched to a gene: 7. CDR3 residues: CASSFSTSGNTDTQYF. CDR3 DNA sequence: TGTGCCAGCAGTTTCTCAACTAGCGGTAACACAGATACGCAGTATTTT.

The rearrangement links TRBV28 to TRBJ2-3, with D uncertain. The CDR3 is 14 amino acids. Trimming cost V 5 bases and J 4 bases, with 13 bases left between them. Germline CDR1 MDHEN, CDR2 SYDVKM. The CDR3 nucleotides are TGTGCCAGCAGTGAGAATTCTCCCCCAGATACGCAGTATTTT. Its translation is CASSENSPPDTQYF.

J is TRBJ2-7 and V is TRBV18; the match to TRBD2 covers 10 bases. The J segment lost 7 bases and the V segment lost 3 bases, leaving 12 bases of the junction unmatched. Germline CDR1 reads KGHSH; CDR2 reads LQKENI. The CDR3 is made up of 16 amino acids. The CDR3 nucleotides are TGTGCCAGCTCACCTGAACCGGGACTAGCGATAGCGGAGCAGTACTTC. It specifies CASSPEPGLAIAEQYF.

The V gene is TRBV25-1, the J gene TRBJ2-3; maybe TRBD2 (5 bases). The V gene lost 5 bases and the J gene lost 2 bases, with 14 bases spanning the gap. Germline CDR1 is MGHDK and CDR2 is SYGVNS. The CDR3 totals 15 residues. CDR3 sequence (DNA): TGTGCCAGCAGTACGGGAACATTCGTCACAGATACGCAGTATTTT. Translated: CASSTGTFVTDTQYF.

The chain joins TRBV5-1 to TRBJ1-3, with D possibly being TRBD1 (5 bases). CDR1 SGHRS and CDR2 YFSETQ come from the germline V gene. The CDR3 length is 17 residues. V lost 0 bases and J 2 bases, leaving 15 bases between the germline ends. The CDR3 is CASSLAPRDRTGNTIYF. The CDR3 DNA is TGCGCCAGCAGCTTGGCCCCCAGGGATCGGACTGGAAACACCATATATTTT. Complete variable domain (other parts from reference TRBV5-1 and TRBJ1-3): KAGVTQTPRYLIKTRGQQVTLSCSPISGHRSVSWYQQTPGQGLQFLFEYFSETQRNKGNFPGRFSGRQFSNSRSEMNVSTLELGDSALYLCASSLAPRDRTGNTIYFGEGSWLTVV.

The chain combines TRBV10-3 with TRBJ1-1; 7 bases agree with TRBD1. There are 13 residues in the CDR3. The junction had 6 bases not matched to a gene; V was cut back by 10 bases and J by 1 base. Per germline, CDR1 ENHRY and CDR2 SYGVKD. The CDR3 spells CATTTGPNTEAFF. Here the CDR3 DNA reads TGTGCCACTACGACAGGGCCGAACACTGAAGCTTTCTTT.

This chain uses TRBV4-2 with TRBJ1-5, with D uncertain. From germline, CDR1 is LGHNA and CDR2 YNFKEQ. V gave up 0 bases and J gave up 4 bases, with 10 bases separating them. CDR3 length: 15 amino acids. CDR3 amino acids: CASSQDLTWNQPQHF. The CDR3 bases are TGTGCCAGCAGCCAAGATCTAACCTGGAATCAGCCCCAGCATTTT.

This clone occurred a few times. The rearrangement uses TRBV27 and TRBJ1-1; tentatively, D is TRBD1 (5 bases). Germline-derived CDR1 and CDR2 are MNHEY and SMNVEV (reference sequence). This CDR3 has 14 amino acids. V dropped 5 bases and J dropped 5 bases, with 15 bases sitting between them. For the CDR3, the DNA is TGTGCCAGCAGTCCTCAGGGCCGTGGGACTGAAGCTTTCTTT. Its translation is CASSPQGRGTEAFF.

The rearrangement joins TRBV25-1 to TRBJ1-5; D unresolved. V lost 2 bases to trimming and J lost 6 bases, with 11 bases between them. The CDR3 is made up of 14 amino acids. CDR1 and CDR2 (germline): MGHDK, SYGVNS. The CDR3 DNA reads TGTGCCAGCAGTGAACACAGAATTAGTCAGCCCCAGCATTTT. Translated, it gives CASSEHRISQPQHF.

This chain joins TRBV16 and TRBJ1-5; D remains ambiguous. The CDR3 is made up of 14 amino acids. The germline gives CDR1 KGHSY, CDR2 FQNENV. Between the trimmed V and J ends, which lost 2 bases and 3 bases, there was a span of 8 bases. The CDR3 bases are TGTGCCAGCAGCCAACTACAGAACAATCAGCCCCAGCATTTT. It is translated as CASSQLQNNQPQHF.

V and J are TRBV6-6 and TRBJ2-7; 8 bases are shared with TRBD2. V was pared by 2 bases and J by 6 bases, with 12 bases of the junction left unmatched. Germline values: CDR1 MNHNY, CDR2 SVGAGI (reference sequence). The CDR3 is 16 amino acids. CDR3 coding DNA: TGTGCCAGCAGTTACCCTTTACAAGCGGGAGTAGCCGAGCAGTACTTC. Its translation: CASSYPLQAGVAEQYF.

The chain joins TRBV3-1 (or the pseudogene TRBV3-2) to TRBJ1-1, with D perhaps matching TRBD1 (5 bases). The V gene lost 0 bases and the J gene lost 4 bases, with 15 bases spanning the gap. CDR1 and CDR2 (germline): LGHDT, YNNKEL (reference sequence). The CDR3 is made up of 16 amino acids. CDR3 region: CASSQDPRRASTEAFF. In DNA, the CDR3 is TGTGCCAGCAGCCAAGATCCCCGCAGGGCGAGCACTGAAGCTTTCTTT.

V gene TRBV5-6 combines with J gene TRBJ2-1, with 9 positions matching TRBD1. Germline V gene data show CDR1 as SGHDT and CDR2 as YYEEEE. V trimming: 2 bases; J trimming: 8 bases; junction bases outside the gene matches: 11. The CDR3 is 16 amino acids. CDR3 sequence (DNA): TGTGCCAGCAGCTTAGGGACAGGGATAAGGGTATATGAGCAGTTCTTC. This gives the protein CASSLGTGIRVYEQFF.

The chain has TRBV5-1 and TRBJ2-7, with D possibly being TRBD1 (6 bases). The V end lost 2 bases, the J end lost 2 bases, and 17 bases lay between the germline ends. The CDR3 covers 16 residues. CDR1 and CDR2 (germline): SGHRS, YFSETQ. In nucleotides, the CDR3 is TGCGCCAGCAGCTTAGATGCAGGGGATGGACCCTACGAGCAGTACTTC. It is translated as CASSLDAGDGPYEQYF.